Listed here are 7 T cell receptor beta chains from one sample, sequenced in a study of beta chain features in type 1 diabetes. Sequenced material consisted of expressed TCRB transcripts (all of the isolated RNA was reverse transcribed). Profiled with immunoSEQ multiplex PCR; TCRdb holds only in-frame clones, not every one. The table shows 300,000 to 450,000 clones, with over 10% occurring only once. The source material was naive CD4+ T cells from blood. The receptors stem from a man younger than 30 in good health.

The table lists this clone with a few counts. As DNA, the CDR3 is TGTGCCAGTACAAGCGACAGGGGGGGAACCGGGGAGCTGTTTTTT. It translates to CASTSDRGGTGELFF. The chain recombines TRBV19 with TRBJ2-2; TRBD1 agrees at 9 bases. The germline gives CDR1 LNHDA, CDR2 SQIVND (reference sequence). The CDR3 has 15 residues. The ends lost 7 bases at V and 5 bases at J; junction bases unmatched: 8.

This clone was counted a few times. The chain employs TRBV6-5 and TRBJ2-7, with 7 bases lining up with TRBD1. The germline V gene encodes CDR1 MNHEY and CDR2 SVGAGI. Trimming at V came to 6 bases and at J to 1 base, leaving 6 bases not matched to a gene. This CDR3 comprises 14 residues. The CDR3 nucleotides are TGTGCCAGCAGCGCCTGGGACAGATCCTACGAGCAGTACTTC. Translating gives CASSAWDRSYEQYF.

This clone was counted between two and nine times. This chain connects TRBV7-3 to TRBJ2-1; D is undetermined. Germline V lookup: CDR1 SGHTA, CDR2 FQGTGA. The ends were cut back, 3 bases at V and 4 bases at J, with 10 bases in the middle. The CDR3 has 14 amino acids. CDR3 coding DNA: TGTGCCAGCAGCTTCGACTCCAATTACAATGAGCAGTTCTTC. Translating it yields CASSFDSNYNEQFF.

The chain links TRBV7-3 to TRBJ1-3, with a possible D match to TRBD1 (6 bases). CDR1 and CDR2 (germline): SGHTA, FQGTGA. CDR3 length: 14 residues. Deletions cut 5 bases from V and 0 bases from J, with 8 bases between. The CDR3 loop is CASSPDSSGNTIYF. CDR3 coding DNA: TGTGCCAGCAGCCCGGACAGCTCTGGAAACACCATATATTTT.

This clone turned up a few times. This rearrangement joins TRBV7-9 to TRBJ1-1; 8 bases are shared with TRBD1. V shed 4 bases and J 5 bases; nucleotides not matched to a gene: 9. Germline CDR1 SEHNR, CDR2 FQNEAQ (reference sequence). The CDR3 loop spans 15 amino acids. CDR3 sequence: CASSSGSGGDTEAFF. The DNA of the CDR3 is TGTGCCAGCAGCTCTGGGTCAGGGGGCGATACTGAAGCTTTCTTT.

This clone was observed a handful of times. CDR3 DNA: TGTGCCAGCAGTCTCTCTCCCGGGGGGACTGAAGCTTTCTTT. Encoded protein: CASSLSPGGTEAFF. The V call is TRBV28, the J call TRBJ1-1; TRBD1 might be the D (5 bases). Germline CDR1 and CDR2: MDHEN and SYDVKM. V lost 5 bases and J lost 5, with 15 bases in between. The CDR3 covers 14 residues.

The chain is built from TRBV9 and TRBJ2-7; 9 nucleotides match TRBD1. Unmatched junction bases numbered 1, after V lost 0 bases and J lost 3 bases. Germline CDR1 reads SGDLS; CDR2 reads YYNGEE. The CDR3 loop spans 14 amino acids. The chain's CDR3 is CASSVGDRVYEQYF. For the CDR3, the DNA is TGTGCCAGCAGCGTAGGGGACAGGGTCTACGAGCAGTACTTC. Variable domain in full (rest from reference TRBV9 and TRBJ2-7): DSGVTQTPKHLITATGQRVTLRCSPRSGDLSVYWYQQSLDQGLQFLIQYYNGEERAKGNILERFSAQQFPDLHSELNLSSLELGDSALYFCASSVGDRVYEQYFGPGTRLTVT.